This section outlines one TCR beta chain sequence together with its context. Clones were read by immunoSEQ multiplex PCR, and TCRdb kept only the in-frame ones, dropping some. The sample holds approximately 380,000 clones, roughly 85% seen once. The data were taken from a study of blood T cell repertoires in COVID-19. Across the whole study: T cells, B-cell-depleted T cells, or PBMCs provided the cDNA or gDNA that served as material.

Trimming stripped 6 bases from V and 1 base from J, with 12 bases between. This CDR3 comprises 14 residues. Germline-derived CDR1 and CDR2 are SNHLY and FYNNEI. The sequence came from a woman in her late teens or twenties with acute or convalescent COVID-19. The chain combines TRBV2 with TRBJ1-1; no firm D call. Sequenced material: peripheral blood. CDR3 in amino acids: CASSSRGRNTEAFF. Here the CDR3 DNA reads TGTGCCAGCAGCAGCCGAGGCAGGAACACTGAAGCTTTCTTT.